Listed below are T cell receptor beta chains from one sample, sequenced in a study of OX40 agonist ivuxolimab in advanced cancers. Produced via immunoSEQ multiplex PCR; TCRdb's table is partial and in-frame only. The table shows about 100,000 clones, with approximately 89% occurring only once. Here the sequenced sample was CD4+ or CD8+ T cells sorted from blood, taken in a trial of the OX40 agonist ivuxolimab. All receptors come from an adult with an advanced solid tumor such as melanoma, head and neck, liver or kidney cancer. Both conserved end residues are part of each CDR3. A D gene is named only where the DNA matches it firmly. The size entry is marked missing in some rows and otherwise reads once, few, many or a size class.

size	D	V	J	CDR3	DNA
-	TRBD1	TRBV30	TRBJ1-4	CAWRDRGREGEKLFF	TGTGCCTGGAGGGACAGGGGGCGGGAAGGGGAAAAACTGTTTTTT
-	TRBD2	TRBV5-6	TRBJ2-2	CASSLGSGRRPGELFF	TGTGCCAGCAGCTTGGGTAGCGGGAGAAGGCCCGGGGAGCTGTTTTTT
-	-	TRBV6-5	TRBJ1-1	CASSYSMGTEAFF	TGTGCCAGCAGTTACTCGATGGGCACTGAAGCTTTCTTT
-	-	TRBV5-1	TRBJ2-1	CASSLGGPYNEQFF	TGCGCCAGCAGCTTGGGCGGGCCTTACAATGAGCAGTTCTTC
-	-	TRBV27	TRBJ1-1	CASSPDPRILNTEAFF	TGTGCCAGCAGTCCAGACCCCAGGATCTTAAACACTGAAGCTTTCTTT
-	-	TRBV30	TRBJ1-3	CAWTPTGNTIYF	TGTGCCTGGACCCCGACTGGAAACACCATATATTTT
-	TRBD2	TRBV14	TRBJ2-3	CASSQETGTSGGTDTQYF	TGTGCCAGCAGCCAAGAGACGGGGACTAGCGGGGGGACAGATACGCAGTATTTT
-	-	TRBV5-1	TRBJ2-1	CASSLIDEQFF	TGCGCCAGCAGCTTGATCGATGAGCAGTTCTTC
-	-	TRBV19	TRBJ2-5	CASKWANQETQYF	TGTGCCAGTAAGTGGGCCAACCAAGAGACCCAGTACTTC
once	-	TRBV5-1	TRBJ2-1	CASRRFSGDSSYNEQFF	TGCGCCAGCAGAAGATTCAGCGGCGATTCTTCCTACAATGAGCAGTTCTTC
-	TRBD1	TRBV30	TRBJ1-5	CAWNGQGNQPQHF	TGTGCCTGGAATGGACAGGGGAATCAGCCCCAGCATTTT
-	-	TRBV5-1	TRBJ1-5	CASREYSNQPQHF	TGCGCCAGCAGGGAATATAGCAATCAGCCCCAGCATTTT
few	TRBD2	TRBV2	TRBJ2-7	CASSGLAGTYEQYF	TGTGCCAGCAGCGGACTAGCGGGAACCTACGAGCAGTACTTC
-	-	TRBV5-6	TRBJ1-1	CASSLRLGGTEAFF	TGTGCCAGCAGCTTGCGGTTGGGGGGGACTGAAGCTTTCTTT
-	-	TRBV27	TRBJ1-2	CASSLSPAVGANYGYTF	TGTGCCAGCAGTTTATCGCCCGCGGTGGGAGCCAACTATGGCTACACCTTC
-	-	TRBV5-4	TRBJ2-3	CASSSAASQDTQYF	TGTGCCAGCAGCTCCGCGGCGAGTCAAGATACGCAGTATTTT
-	TRBD1	TRBV6-5	TRBJ1-6	CASSTGAAGNSPLHF	TGTGCCAGCAGCACAGGGGCTGCGGGGAATTCACCCCTCCACTTT
-	-	TRBV6-1	TRBJ2-1	CASSEGGQAGNEQFF	TGTGCCAGCAGTGAAGGGGGGCAGGCGGGGAATGAGCAGTTCTTC
-	-	TRBV7-7	TRBJ2-2	CASSSFAGTRTNTGELFF	TGTGCCAGCAGTTCTTTCGCCGGGACAAGGACGAACACCGGGGAGCTGTTTTTT
-	TRBD1	TRBV18	TRBJ1-3	CASSTGVGNTIYF	TGTGCCAGCTCAACAGGGGTTGGAAACACCATATATTTT
once	TRBD2	TRBV5-4	TRBJ2-1	CASSPQGAGGRNEQFF	TGTGCCAGCAGCCCCCAGGGAGCGGGGGGGCGCAATGAGCAGTTCTTC
-	TRBD2	TRBV7-2	TRBJ2-5	CASSLASLAGGQETQYF	TGTGCCAGCAGCTTAGCGTCCCTAGCGGGTGGGCAAGAGACCCAGTACTTC
-	-	TRBV29-1	TRBJ2-1	CSVRPTPGSYNEQFF	TGCAGCGTTAGGCCAACCCCGGGGTCCTACAATGAGCAGTTCTTC
-	TRBD2	TRBV28	TRBJ2-7	CASSRQKLGLAGAYEQYF	TGTGCCAGCAGTCGACAAAAGTTGGGACTAGCGGGAGCCTACGAGCAGTACTTC
-	TRBD2	TRBV6-5	TRBJ2-7	CASRASGSYEQYF	TGTGCCAGCAGGGCCAGCGGGAGTTACGAGCAGTACTTC
-	-	TRBV5-1	TRBJ2-1	CASSLGAYGQFF	TGCGCCAGCAGCTTAGGGGCCTACGGGCAGTTCTTC
-	TRBD2	TRBV9	TRBJ2-3	CASSERPGLADTDTQYF	TGTGCCAGCAGCGAACGACCGGGACTAGCGGACACAGATACGCAGTATTTT
-	-	TRBV5-6	TRBJ2-5	CASSLARRETQYF	TGTGCCAGCAGCTTGGCCCGTCGAGAGACCCAGTACTTC
-	-	TRBV30	TRBJ1-2	CAWSVQPGVYGYTF	TGTGCCTGGAGTGTACAACCAGGGGTATATGGCTACACCTTC
-	-	TRBV5-1	TRBJ1-5	CASSLWSNQPQHF	TGCGCCAGCAGCTTGTGGAGCAATCAGCCCCAGCATTTT
-	TRBD2	TRBV5-4	TRBJ2-1	CASSLLVGGTSGYNEQFF	TGTGCCAGCAGCTTGTTGGTGGGAGGGACTAGCGGTTACAATGAGCAGTTCTTC
-	TRBD1	TRBV6-4	TRBJ2-1	CASSATLDRNEQFF	TGTGCCAGCAGTGCCACCCTGGACAGGAATGAGCAGTTCTTC
-	TRBD1	TRBV9	TRBJ2-7	CASSVGQRTYEQYF	TGTGCCAGCAGCGTGGGACAGCGGACCTACGAGCAGTACTTC
-	-	TRBV10-1	TRBJ2-2	CASSESKGDTGELFF	TGCGCCAGCAGTGAGTCAAAGGGTGACACCGGGGAGCTGTTTTTT
-	-	TRBV5-1	TRBJ2-5	CASSPRGRGVQETQYF	TGCGCCAGCAGCCCGAGGGGGCGGGGGGTCCAAGAGACCCAGTACTTC
-	TRBD1	TRBV6-1	TRBJ2-1	CASSARDRNNEQFF	TGTGCCAGCAGTGCCCGGGACAGGAACAATGAGCAGTTCTTC
-	-	TRBV11-2	TRBJ2-3	CASSLRVDTQYF	TGTGCCAGCAGCTTACGGGTAGATACGCAGTATTTT
-	TRBD2	TRBV6-5	TRBJ2-7	CASSYSPSGGAYEQYF	TGTGCCAGCAGTTACTCGCCTAGCGGGGGGGCCTACGAGCAGTACTTC
-	-	TRBV4-1	TRBJ1-5	CASSQDPGIQPQHF	TGCGCCAGCAGCCAAGATCCAGGGATTCAGCCCCAGCATTTT
-	TRBD2	TRBV7-3	TRBJ2-7	CASSITSGGSYEQYF	TGTGCCAGCAGTATTACCAGCGGGGGCTCGTACGAGCAGTACTTC
once	-	TRBV28	TRBJ1-4	CASSLWQPTSNEKLFF	TGTGCCAGCAGTTTATGGCAGCCCACCTCCAATGAAAAACTGTTTTTT
-	-	TRBV6-5	TRBJ1-4	CASSYSRGTNEKLFF	TGTGCCAGCAGTTACTCGAGGGGCACTAATGAAAAACTGTTTTTT